This T cell receptor (beta chain) was identified in a study of human T cells and chemical hapten exposure. Study summary: Patch tests containing 0.01% DPC, applied to the upper back, were read at 6 days. Patients, a majority of them female, were diagnosed with alopecia areata, totalis or universalis.

This clonotype was observed at least ten times. The time point denotes: patch test 3, about 24 weeks after DPC sensitization. Documented treatment: therapeutic diphenylcyclopropenone sensitization with weekly scalp DPC. TCRdb recomputed calls from the RACE reads with MiXCR, one row per CDR3 protein. This table has about 160,000 distinct CDR3 sequences, around a quarter appearing once. V was cut by 3 bases and J by 5 bases, with 13 bases left in between. The CDR3 has 14 amino acids. The V and J genes are TRBV12-3 or TRBV12-4 and TRBJ2-5; TRBD1 or TRBD2 may be the D gene (5 bases each). The input for sequencing was whole blood, taken in connection with sensitization to the hapten diphenylcyclopropenone (DPC). The source is a woman younger than 30 with alopecia areata. Some clones in this sample may be carry-over from other donors' samples. CDR3 amino acids: CASSFRFGAETQYF. CDR3 in DNA: TGTGCCAGCAGTTTCCGCTTCGGGGCCGAGACCCAGTACTTC.